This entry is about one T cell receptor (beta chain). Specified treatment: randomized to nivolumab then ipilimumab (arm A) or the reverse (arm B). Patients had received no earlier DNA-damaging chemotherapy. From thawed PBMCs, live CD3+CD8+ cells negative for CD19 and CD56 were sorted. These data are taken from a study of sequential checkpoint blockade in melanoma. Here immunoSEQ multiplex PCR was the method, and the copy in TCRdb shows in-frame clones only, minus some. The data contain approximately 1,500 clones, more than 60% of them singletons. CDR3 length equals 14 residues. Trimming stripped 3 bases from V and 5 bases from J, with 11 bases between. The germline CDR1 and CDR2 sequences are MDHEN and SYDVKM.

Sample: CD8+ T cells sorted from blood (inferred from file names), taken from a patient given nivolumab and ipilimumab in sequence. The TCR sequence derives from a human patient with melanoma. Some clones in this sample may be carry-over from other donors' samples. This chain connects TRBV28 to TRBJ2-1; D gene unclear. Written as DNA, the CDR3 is TGTGCCAGCAGTTTCTACCACGCCAACAATGAGCAGTTCTTC. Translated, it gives CASSFYHANNEQFF.